The present T cell receptor beta chain was sequenced within a study of CD8 T cells in ankylosing spondylitis. Whole-study findings and limits: The study looked at matched synovial fluid samples from ankylosing spondylitis patients. Disease-linked clones were reported to be significantly enriched there. Prior work had noted some motif variants in reactive arthritis blood and synovial fluid. Disease-linked clones had a CD8+ phenotype and relatively low frequency in peripheral blood. Made up of about eight highly homologous variants, a TCR beta motif appeared characteristic of ankylosing spondylitis blood.

It was by quantitative 5'-RACE with molecular barcodes that TCR beta libraries were made. TCRdb independently ran MiXCR on the 5' RACE reads; one entry per CDR3 protein. In the table there are over 700,000 distinct CDR3 sequences, roughly 19% of which are singletons. Remarks on this clonotype: Antigen specificity is unknown.

V lost 4 bases to trimming and J lost 2 bases, with 12 bases between them. This CDR3 is built from 16 residues. CDR1 is SNHLY, CDR2 FYNNEI, per germline. The chain links TRBV2 to TRBJ2-6, with TRBD2 as a possible D gene (5 bases). Sequencing input: blood, either unsorted or a sorted T cell fraction (not recorded which). The TCR was taken from a male donor with ankylosing spondylitis. The CDR3 region has the DNA TGTGCCAGCAGTGCCCTAGAGGGAGCTGGGGCCAACGTCCTGACTTTC. Residues: CASSALEGAGANVLTF. The variable domain in full, completed from reference TRBV2 and TRBJ2-6, reads EPEVTQTPSHQVTQMGQEVILRCVPISNHLYFYWYRQILGQKVEFLVSFYNNEISEKSEIFDDQFSVERPDGSNFTLKIRSTKLEDSAMYFCASSALEGAGANVLTFGAGSRLTVL.